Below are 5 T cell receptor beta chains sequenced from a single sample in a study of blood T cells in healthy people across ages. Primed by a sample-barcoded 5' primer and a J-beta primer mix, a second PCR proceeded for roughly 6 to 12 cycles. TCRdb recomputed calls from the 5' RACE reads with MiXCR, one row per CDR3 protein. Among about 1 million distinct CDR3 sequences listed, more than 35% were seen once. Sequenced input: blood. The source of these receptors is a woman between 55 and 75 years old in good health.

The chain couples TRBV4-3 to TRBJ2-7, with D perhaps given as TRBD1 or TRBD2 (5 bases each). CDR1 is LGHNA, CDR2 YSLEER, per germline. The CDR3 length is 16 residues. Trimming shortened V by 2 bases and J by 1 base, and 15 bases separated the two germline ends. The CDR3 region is CASSQLAGIVSYEQYF. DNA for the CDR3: TGCGCCAGCAGCCAACTAGCAGGGATAGTATCCTACGAGCAGTACTTC.

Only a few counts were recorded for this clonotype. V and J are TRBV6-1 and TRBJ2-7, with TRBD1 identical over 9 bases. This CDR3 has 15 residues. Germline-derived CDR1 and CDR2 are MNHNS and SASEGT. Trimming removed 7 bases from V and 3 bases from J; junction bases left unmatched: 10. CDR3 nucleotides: TGTGCCAGCACTCGTCCACCGACAGGGGGCTACGAGCAGTACTTC. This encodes CASTRPPTGGYEQYF.

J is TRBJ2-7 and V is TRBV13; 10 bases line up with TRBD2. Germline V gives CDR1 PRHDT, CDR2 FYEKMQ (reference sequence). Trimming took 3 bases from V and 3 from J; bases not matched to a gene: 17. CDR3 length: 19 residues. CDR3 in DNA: TGTGCCAGCAGCTTGGTAGGTCTCCCGAAGCGGGAGGGCCACTACGAGCAGTACTTC. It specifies CASSLVGLPKREGHYEQYF.

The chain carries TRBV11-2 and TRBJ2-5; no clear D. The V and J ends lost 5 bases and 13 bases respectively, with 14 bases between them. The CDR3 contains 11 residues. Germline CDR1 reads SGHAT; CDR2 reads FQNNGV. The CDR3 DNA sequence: TGTGCCAGCAGCCGACGCCGGGTAGGGTACTTC. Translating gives CASSRRRVGYF. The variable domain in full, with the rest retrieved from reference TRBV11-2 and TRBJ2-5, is EAGVAQSPRYKIIEKRQSVAFWCNPISGHATLYWYQQILGQGPKLLIQFQNNGVVDDSQLPKDRFSAERLKGVDSTLKIQPAKLEDSAVYLCASSRRRVGYFGPGTRLLVL.

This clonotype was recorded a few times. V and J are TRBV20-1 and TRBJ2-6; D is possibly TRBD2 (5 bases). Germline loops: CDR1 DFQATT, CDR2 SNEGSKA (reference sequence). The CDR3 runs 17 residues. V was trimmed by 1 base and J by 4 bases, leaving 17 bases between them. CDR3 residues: CSARAPTGKRGANVLTF. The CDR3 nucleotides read TGCAGTGCTAGAGCCCCGACCGGGAAACGAGGGGCCAACGTCCTGACTTTC.